Listed here is a single T cell receptor beta chain. Its antigen is undetermined. This sample was included in a study of shared clonotypes between healthy human individuals. Study summary: Each donor's CD4 naive and CD4 memory cells filled three plates apiece, CD8 naive two, and CD8 memory one.

Naivety among CD8 cells was defined by CD45RO negativity and positive CCR7 selection, thereby excluding terminally differentiated effector memory CD45RA+ cells. The method was immunoSEQ multiplex PCR; TCRdb's version includes in-frame clones alone and lacks a portion of them. The data show fewer than 1 million clones, with about 97% seen just once and approximately 0.2% held by the top ten. Overall study findings and caveats: Only blood underwent sampling, and tissue repertoires likely differ. Despite large depth, sorted-subset datasets appeared incompletely sequenced. The generation probabilities recorded for non-shared clonotypes fell below those of clonotypes shared by all four donors.

Unmatched junction bases numbered 10, after V lost 7 bases and J lost 2 bases. This CDR3 contains 16 residues. Germline V gives CDR1 SQVTM, CDR2 ANQGSEA. The clonotype was recovered from a man aged 25 to 40 in good health. Material: naive CD8+ T cells sorted from blood. V usage is TRBV29-1 and J usage is TRBJ2-2; 10 nucleotides line up with TRBD1. This chain's CDR3 is CSAWDRGIANTGELFF. As DNA, the CDR3 is TGCAGCGCCTGGGACAGGGGTATTGCAAACACCGGGGAGCTGTTTTTT.